Each of the 18 T cell receptor beta chains below was sequenced from the same sample in a study of blood T cell repertoires in COVID-19. Data came from immunoSEQ multiplex PCR; TCRdb stores just in-frame clones and leaves some out. Here the sample spans 95,000 or so clones, 89% being singletons. The material sequenced was peripheral blood. The receptors derive from a woman between 65 and 79 years old with acute or convalescent COVID-19.

This sequence joins TRBV7-9 and TRBJ2-5, with D perhaps matching TRBD2 (7 bases). Germline loops: CDR1 SEHNR, CDR2 FQNEAQ (reference sequence). V was clipped by 1 base and J by 5 bases, with 14 bases between them. This CDR3 spans 15 amino acids. The CDR3 region is CASSLGQGRVETQYF. CDR3 bases: TGTGCCAGCAGCTTAGGGCAGGGGAGGGTCGAGACCCAGTACTTC. Together with reference TRBV7-9 and TRBJ2-5, the CDR3 gives the full variable domain: DTGVSQNPRHKITKRGQNVTFRCDPISEHNRLYWYRQTLGQGPEFLTYFQNEAQLEKSRLLSDRFSAERPKGSFSTLEIQRTEQGDSAMYLCASSLGQGRVETQYFGPGTRLLVL.

This clone has only one observation. The chain joins TRBV6-5 to TRBJ2-1; 13 positions match TRBD2. V shed 7 bases and J 9 bases; nucleotides not matched to a gene: 9. CDR3 length: 15 residues. In germline, CDR1 is MNHEY, CDR2 SVGAGI. The CDR3 reads CASTPTSGGKIEQFF. The CDR3 DNA is TGTGCCAGCACCCCGACTAGCGGGGGGAAAATTGAGCAGTTCTTC.

This sequence joins TRBV27 and TRBJ1-4, with unresolved D. This CDR3 contains 16 residues. V dropped 3 bases and J dropped 4 bases, with 15 bases sitting between them. Germline-derived CDR1 and CDR2 are MNHEY and SMNVEV (reference sequence). CDR3 sequence: CASSFQAPGLNEKLFF. The CDR3 DNA follows: TGTGCCAGCAGTTTTCAGGCTCCCGGTCTTAATGAAAAACTGTTTTTT.

J is TRBJ2-5 and V is TRBV28, with 7 bases that match TRBD2. Germline V CDR1 and CDR2: MDHEN, SYDVKM. V was pared by 2 bases and J by 9 bases, with 3 bases of the junction left unmatched. This CDR3 is 12 amino acids long. The CDR3 DNA reads as TGTGCCAGCAGTTTAGCGGGGGAGCCCCAGTACTTC. The encoded protein is CASSLAGEPQYF.

The J gene is TRBJ1-5, the V gene TRBV4-1; 10 bases are a match to TRBD1. V gave up 6 bases and J gave up 1 base; unmatched junction bases: 9. Germline CDR1 reads MGHRA; CDR2 reads YSYEKL. The CDR3 is 17 amino acids. The chain's CDR3 is CASSKEGGQGSNQPQHF. CDR3 DNA sequence: TGCGCCAGCAGTAAGGAGGGGGGACAGGGGAGCAATCAGCCCCAGCATTTT.

The chain carries TRBV9 and TRBJ1-1, with a possible D match to TRBD1 (5 bases). This CDR3 is built from 16 residues. The V and J ends lost 1 base and 0 bases respectively, with 13 bases between them. Per the germline V gene, CDR1 is SGDLS and CDR2 is YYNGEE. Written as DNA, the CDR3 is TGTGCCAGCAGCGTATTACAGGCGCCCATGAACACTGAAGCTTTCTTT. Its protein product is CASSVLQAPMNTEAFF.

This clone was picked up a small number of times. This chain joins TRBV5-5 and TRBJ1-1, with 8 bases lining up with TRBD1. CDR3 length: 15 residues. Germline trimming cut 4 bases from V and 5 bases from J; bases unmatched to any gene: 10. Looked up from germline, CDR1 is SGHKS and CDR2 is YYEKEE (reference sequence). CDR3 amino acids: CASSTVQGAGTEAFF. In nucleotides, the CDR3 is TGTGCCAGCAGCACCGTGCAGGGGGCGGGAACTGAAGCTTTCTTT.

The genes are TRBV19 and TRBJ1-5; D is unclear. The CDR3 has 15 amino acids. V was shortened by 7 bases and J by 6 bases, with 19 bases between the two germline ends. Germline CDR1 reads LNHDA; CDR2 reads SQIVND (reference sequence). The CDR3 sequence is CASNDPGSLTQPQHF. The CDR3 coding sequence is TGTGCCAGTAATGATCCGGGGAGTTTAACTCAGCCCCAGCATTTT. Combining the CDR3 with reference TRBV19 and TRBJ1-5 gives the whole variable domain DGGITQSPKYLFRKEGQNVTLSCEQNLNHDAMYWYRQDPGQGLRLIYYSQIVNDFQKGDIAEGYSVSREKKESFPLTVTSAQKNPTAFYLCASNDPGSLTQPQHFGDGTRLSIL.

The CDR3: CASSPSDTSSGNTIYF. The CDR3, as DNA: TGTGCCAGCAGCCCATCAGACACGTCCTCTGGAAACACCATATATTTT. The genes are TRBV4-2 and TRBJ1-3; no firm D call. This CDR3 region has 16 residues. V lost 4 bases and J lost 0, with 13 bases in between. Germline V gives CDR1 LGHNA, CDR2 YNFKEQ.

The rearrangement joins TRBV24-1 to TRBJ2-7, with D possibly being TRBD1 (5 bases). This CDR3 is 12 amino acids long. CDR1 is KGHDR, CDR2 SFDVKD, per germline. Between the trimmed V and J ends, which lost 5 bases and 6 bases, there was a span of 10 bases. The CDR3 reads CATSALGVEQYV. The CDR3 nucleotides read TGTGCCACCAGTGCCCTAGGGGTCGAGCAGTACGTC.

This chain connects TRBV5-1 to TRBJ2-3, with D tentatively TRBD1 (6 bases). CDR3 length: 14 residues. Per the germline V gene, CDR1 is SGHRS and CDR2 is YFSETQ. Trimming cost V 5 bases and J 2 bases, with 12 bases left between them. CDR3 sequence: CASSTGTNTDTQYF. The CDR3 DNA reads TGCGCCAGCAGTACCGGGACAAACACAGATACGCAGTATTTT.

This chain links TRBV5-4 with TRBJ1-2, with D maybe TRBD1 (6 bases). The germline CDR1 and CDR2 sequences are SGHNT and YYREEE (reference sequence). The CDR3 is made up of 15 amino acids. V was trimmed by 5 bases and J by 0 bases, leaving 14 bases between them. For the CDR3, the DNA is TGTGCCAGCAGGTCACAGGGTCTAGCTAACTATGGCTACACCTTC. Amino acids: CASRSQGLANYGYTF.

The chain combines TRBV19 with TRBJ2-1; possibly TRBD1 for D (5 bases). The CDR3 runs to 15 residues. V was pared by 1 base and J by 6 bases, with 13 bases between. Per germline, CDR1 LNHDA and CDR2 SQIVND (reference sequence). CDR3 protein: CASSIGGPSFNEQFF. The CDR3, as DNA: TGTGCCAGTAGTATAGGGGGCCCCAGTTTCAATGAGCAGTTCTTC.

V usage is TRBV23-1 and J usage is TRBJ2-2, with a possible D match to TRBD2 (6 bases). TRBV23-1 is annotated as an ORF whose role is uncertain. This CDR3 contains 16 residues. V was shortened by 7 bases and J by 5 bases, with 20 bases between the two germline ends. CDR3 sequence (DNA): TGCGCCAGCACTTGTGCACAGGACTATCGGACCGGGGAGCTGTTTTTT. It is translated as CASTCAQDYRTGELFF.

This chain joins TRBV2 and TRBJ2-7; TRBD2 agrees at 13 bases. This CDR3 contains 15 residues. Per the germline V gene, CDR1 is SNHLY and CDR2 is FYNNEI. V trimming: 6 bases; J trimming: 2 bases; junction bases outside the gene matches: 4. CDR3 protein: CASSRLAGGAYEQYV. Here the CDR3 DNA reads TGTGCCAGCAGCAGACTAGCGGGGGGTGCCTACGAGCAGTACGTC.

About this clone itself: Other DNA sequences from this sample encode an identical CDR3 as well. This chain uses TRBV7-9 with TRBJ1-5; D might be TRBD1 (6 bases). With 4 bases removed from V and 0 bases from J, the gap between germline ends came to 7 bases. CDR1 and CDR2 (germline): SEHNR, FQNEAQ (reference sequence). This CDR3 is built from 14 residues. The CDR3, as DNA: TGTGCCAGCAGCTCGACAGGTAGCAATCAGCCCCAGCATTTT. Its translation: CASSSTGSNQPQHF.

The table lists this clone with a few counts. The V call is TRBV28, the J call TRBJ1-2; maybe TRBD1 (5 bases). The CDR3 totals 13 residues. The V and J ends lost 2 bases and 3 bases respectively, with 7 bases between them. The V gene's germline CDR1 is MDHEN and CDR2 SYDVKM. CDR3 protein: CASSLGGDYGYTF. CDR3 DNA: TGTGCCAGCAGTTTAGGAGGGGACTATGGCTACACCTTC.

The rearrangement uses TRBV2 and TRBJ2-5; TRBD1 agrees at 9 bases. Unmatched junction bases numbered 16, after V lost 10 bases and J lost 1 base. Germline assignment: CDR1 SNHLY and CDR2 FYNNEI. The CDR3 runs 17 residues. The CDR3 here is CATLFYSGTGSQETQYF. CDR3 sequence (DNA): TGTGCCACCCTATTTTACTCCGGGACAGGGTCCCAAGAGACCCAGTACTTC.